One and the same sample provided the 10 T cell receptor beta chains below, sequenced in a study of cytomegalovirus exposure and HLA in healthy donors. Some clones are missing from TCRdb's copy, which holds only in-frame ones; the method was immunoSEQ multiplex PCR. The repertoire holds over 200,000 clones, with 88% as singletons. Sequencing was performed on PBMCs. The receptor set was obtained from a woman aged 18-29 years in good health and CMV-seronegative.

CDR3 nucleotides: TGTGCCAGCTCACCATCGGGCGGCTCGGCGGGCGAGCAGTACTTC. Protein: CASSPSGGSAGEQYF. The chain recombines TRBV18 with TRBJ2-7; D might be TRBD2 (5 bases). V was trimmed by 2 bases and J by 6 bases, leaving 17 bases between them. This CDR3 contains 15 residues. Germline V gene sequence: CDR1 KGHSH, CDR2 LQKENI.

A few counts support this clone. The chain carries TRBV10-2 and TRBJ2-7; D unclear. This CDR3 contains 12 residues. V lost 4 bases and J 3 bases, leaving 7 bases between the germline ends. CDR1 is WSHSY and CDR2 is SAAADI in the germline V gene. CDR3 amino acids: CASSVAGYEQYF. CDR3 bases: TGCGCCAGCAGTGTCGCCGGCTACGAGCAGTACTTC.

The CDR3 coding sequence is TGTGCCAGCAGCGTAGTCGAGACCGTAGCTTCCGAGCAGTACTTC. It yields the protein CASSVVETVASEQYF. V and J are TRBV9 and TRBJ2-7, with unresolved D. Per the germline V gene, CDR1 is SGDLS and CDR2 is YYNGEE. V was pared by 0 bases and J by 6 bases, with 16 bases between. This CDR3 comprises 15 residues.

CDR3 sequence (DNA): TGTGCCAGCAGACCAGGGGGGCTCTCCTACAATGAGCAGTTCTTC. Its protein is CASRPGGLSYNEQFF. The J gene is TRBJ2-1, the V gene TRBV7-2; D is perhaps TRBD1 (7 bases). The ends were cut back, 6 bases at V and 0 bases at J, with 12 bases in the middle. The germline V gene encodes CDR1 SGHTA and CDR2 FQGNSA. CDR3 size: 15 residues.

The chain links TRBV6-6 to TRBJ2-7; TRBD1 matches at 7 bases. There are 13 residues in the CDR3. The V gene's germline CDR1 is MNHNY and CDR2 SVGAGI (reference sequence). V gave up 9 bases and J gave up 2 bases; unmatched junction bases: 7. This chain's CDR3 is CASTGTETYEQYF. The CDR3 DNA reads TGTGCCAGTACCGGGACAGAAACCTACGAGCAGTACTTC.

V is TRBV5-1 and J is TRBJ2-7; 8 bases are shared with TRBD2. The CDR3 is 15 amino acids. Germline-derived CDR1 and CDR2 are SGHRS and YFSETQ. The ends lost 0 bases at V and 5 bases at J; junction bases unmatched: 7. The CDR3 DNA follows: TGCGCCAGCAGCTTGGTCGTCGGGAGGGCCGACGAGCAGTACTTC. This sequence encodes CASSLVVGRADEQYF.

The sample holds a few counts of this clone. The chain is built from TRBV15 and TRBJ1-1; no clear D gene. V lost 1 base and J lost 5, with 11 bases in between. This CDR3 spans 14 amino acids. Germline CDR1 reads LNHNV; CDR2 reads YYDKDF (reference sequence). The CDR3 bases are TGTGCCACCAGCAGAGTAGGCAGCGGGACTGAAGCTTTCTTT. Its translation: CATSRVGSGTEAFF.

J is TRBJ2-7 and V is TRBV11-1; TRBD1 matches at 9 bases. With V trimmed by 7 bases and J by 4 bases, 5 bases remained unmatched. CDR3 size: 13 residues. CDR1 SGHAT and CDR2 FQDESV come from the germline V gene (reference sequence). CDR3 DNA: TGTGCCAGCAACCGACAGGGGGATTACGAGCAGTACTTC. It specifies CASNRQGDYEQYF.

The chain employs TRBV7-9 and TRBJ1-1; TRBD1 agrees at 7 bases. V was clipped by 4 bases and J by 8 bases; unmatched bases: 7. Germline V gene data show CDR1 as SEHNR and CDR2 as FQNEAQ (reference sequence). CDR3 size: 13 residues. CDR3 in amino acids: CASSSMNRGEAFF. CDR3 coding DNA: TGTGCCAGCAGCTCGATGAACAGGGGAGAAGCTTTCTTT.

V and J are TRBV4-1 and TRBJ2-7; 9 nucleotides align to TRBD1. The germline gives CDR1 MGHRA, CDR2 YSYEKL. Unmatched junction bases numbered 7, after V lost 1 base and J lost 6 bases. The CDR3 loop spans 15 amino acids. The CDR3 is CASSQGGQGGGEQYF. The CDR3 DNA follows: TGCGCCAGCAGCCAAGGGGGACAGGGAGGGGGCGAGCAGTACTTC.